This passage covers 13 T cell receptor beta chains from one sample sequenced in a study of OX40 agonist ivuxolimab in advanced cancers. Sequencing used immunoSEQ multiplex PCR; TCRdb keeps in-frame clones, though not all of them. The table shows about 77,000 clones, with 80% to 90% occurring only once. Material: CD4+ or CD8+ T cells sorted from blood, obtained in a trial of the OX40 agonist ivuxolimab. The receptors here all came from an adult with an advanced solid tumor such as melanoma, head and neck, liver or kidney cancer.

V gene TRBV5-5 combines with J gene TRBJ1-1; possibly TRBD1 for D (6 bases). V was pared by 4 bases and J by 11 bases, with 18 bases between. This CDR3 spans 13 amino acids. Germline V gene sequence: CDR1 SGHKS, CDR2 YYEKEE (reference sequence). CDR3 coding DNA: TGTGCCAGCAGCGTCCGACAGGTCGACGTCGCTTTCTTT. Translation gives CASSVRQVDVAFF.

The chain links TRBV4-1 to TRBJ2-1; TRBD2 aligns across 8 bases. The CDR3 is made up of 16 amino acids. CDR1 and CDR2 (germline): MGHRA, YSYEKL. The V and J ends lost 4 bases and 6 bases, in that order; junction bases with no gene match: 11. In DNA, the CDR3 is TGCGCCAGCAGCCCCCCCCGGGGGGGGATGGTCAATGAGCAGTTCTTC. Translating it yields CASSPPRGGMVNEQFF.

This clone is large in the sample. This chain links TRBV11-1 with TRBJ2-5, with TRBD1 identical over 10 bases. The CDR3 is made up of 15 amino acids. The junction had 8 bases not matched to a gene; V was cut back by 5 bases and J by 5 bases. Germline V gene data show CDR1 as SGHAT and CDR2 as FQDESV (reference sequence). The CDR3 DNA reads TGTGCCAGCAGCCGACCCGGACAGGGGGTTGAGACCCAGTACTTC. Encoded protein: CASSRPGQGVETQYF.

The chain uses TRBV7-3 and TRBJ2-3, with a weak D call TRBD1 (6 bases). Germline V gives CDR1 SGHTA, CDR2 FQGTGA. The CDR3 has 15 residues. V lost 2 bases to trimming and J lost 6 bases, with 15 bases between them. The CDR3 DNA follows: TGTGCCAGCAGCTTAGGGATGGGGGCGCGGGATACGCAGTATTTT. Translated: CASSLGMGARDTQYF.

The rearrangement joins TRBV19 to TRBJ1-1; D is undetermined. CDR3 size: 14 residues. Germline V lookup: CDR1 LNHDA, CDR2 SQIVND (reference sequence). V was trimmed by 5 bases and J by 0 bases, leaving 10 bases between them. The CDR3 coding sequence is TGTGCCAGTAGTGAAGCACGGATGAACACTGAAGCTTTCTTT. Translated: CASSEARMNTEAFF. Together with reference TRBV19 and TRBJ1-1, the CDR3 gives the full variable domain: DGGITQSPKYLFRKEGQNVTLSCEQNLNHDAMYWYRQDPGQGLRLIYYSQIVNDFQKGDIAEGYSVSREKKESFPLTVTSAQKNPTAFYLCASSEARMNTEAFFGQGTRLTVV.

This sequence joins TRBV7-2 and TRBJ1-1; TRBD1 matches at 7 bases. V lost 4 bases, J lost 4 bases, and 9 bases stayed unmatched. The CDR3 sequence is 15 residues long. CDR1 and CDR2 from the germline V gene are SGHTA and FQGNSA. The DNA for the CDR3 is TGTGCCAGCAGCTGGGGGAGCAGGGGGGGCACTGAAGCTTTCTTT. It encodes CASSWGSRGGTEAFF.

The chain combines TRBV28 with TRBJ2-7, with D hard to call. Trimming shortened V by 0 bases and J by 1 base, and 4 bases separated the two germline ends. This CDR3 contains 13 residues. CDR1 MDHEN and CDR2 SYDVKM come from the germline V gene. The CDR3 nucleotides read TGTGCCAGCAGTTTATGGGGGTCCTACGAGCAGTACTTC. Protein: CASSLWGSYEQYF.

The chain uses TRBV7-3 and TRBJ2-1; tentatively, D is TRBD2 (6 bases). The germline V and J ends were trimmed by 2 bases and 7 bases, with 15 bases remaining between them. Germline V gene lookup returns CDR1 SGHTA and CDR2 FQGTGA. This CDR3 is built from 15 residues. The CDR3 region has the DNA TGTGCCAGCAGCTTACTGGGGGGTAGGAGGAATGAGCAGTTCTTC. Translated, it gives CASSLLGGRRNEQFF.

The genes are TRBV11-3 and TRBJ1-1, with 10 nucleotides matching TRBD1. Germline V gene sequence: CDR1 SGHNT, CDR2 YENEEA. The ends lost 5 bases at V and 5 bases at J; junction bases unmatched: 5. This CDR3 is built from 14 residues. The CDR3 nucleotides read TGTGCCAGCAGCCCGCGGACAGGGGGAACTGAAGCTTTCTTT. As protein: CASSPRTGGTEAFF. Looking up the rest from reference TRBV11-3 and TRBJ1-1 gives the full variable domain: EAGVVQSPRYKIIEKKQPVAFWCNPISGHNTLYWYLQNLGQGPELLIRYENEEAVDDSQLPKDRFSAERLKGVDSTLKIQPAELGDSAVYLCASSPRTGGTEAFFGQGTRLTVV.

The chain recombines TRBV18 with TRBJ2-7; TRBD1 might be the D (6 bases). In germline, CDR1 is KGHSH, CDR2 LQKENI. With 4 bases removed from V and 2 bases from J, the gap between germline ends came to 12 bases. CDR3 length: 14 residues. The CDR3 here is CASSRVEGAYEQYF. In DNA, the CDR3 is TGTGCCAGCTCACGAGTCGAGGGGGCCTACGAGCAGTACTTC.

The rearrangement uses TRBV28 and TRBJ1-6, with D perhaps TRBD1 (6 bases). The CDR3 spans 16 residues. Trimming pared 3 bases from V and 11 bases from J, leaving 20 bases between. From germline, CDR1 is MDHEN and CDR2 SYDVKM. As DNA, the CDR3 is TGTGCCAGCAGTTTCATACGGACAGCTTCATCGACACCCCTCCACTTT. Translating it yields CASSFIRTASSTPLHF. Supplemented by reference TRBV28 and TRBJ1-6, the full variable domain reads DVKVTQSSRYLVKRTGEKVFLECVQDMDHENMFWYRQDPGLGLRLIYFSYDVKMKEKGDIPEGYSVSREKKERFSLILESASTNQTSMYLCASSFIRTASSTPLHFGNGTRLTVT.

This chain links TRBV27 with TRBJ1-2, with D unresolved. The CDR3 is 16 residues long. The V gene lost 6 bases and the J gene lost 4 bases, with 21 bases spanning the gap. The V gene's germline CDR1 is MNHEY and CDR2 SMNVEV (reference sequence). CDR3 bases: TGTGCCAGCAGCCGCGAAGCTACAACCTTCCTCTATGGCTACACCTTC. Translation gives CASSREATTFLYGYTF.

This clone was detected a few times. The genes are TRBV4-1 and TRBJ1-1; no reliable D call. The CDR3 contains 13 residues. Trimming cost V 6 bases and J 3 bases, with 11 bases left between them. CDR1 is MGHRA, CDR2 YSYEKL, per germline. CDR3 amino acids: CASRLSLDTEAFF. CDR3 sequence (DNA): TGCGCCAGCAGACTATCTTTGGACACTGAAGCTTTCTTT.